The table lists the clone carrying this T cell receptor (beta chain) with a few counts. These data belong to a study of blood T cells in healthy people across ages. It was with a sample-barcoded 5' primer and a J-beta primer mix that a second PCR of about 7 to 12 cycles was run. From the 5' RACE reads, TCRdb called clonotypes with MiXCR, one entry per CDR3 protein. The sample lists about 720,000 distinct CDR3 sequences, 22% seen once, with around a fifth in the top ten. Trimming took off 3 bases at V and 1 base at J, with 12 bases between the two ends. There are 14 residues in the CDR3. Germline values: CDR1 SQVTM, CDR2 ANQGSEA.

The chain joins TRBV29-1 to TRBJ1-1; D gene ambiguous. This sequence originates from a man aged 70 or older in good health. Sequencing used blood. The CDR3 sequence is CSVEGRVANTEAFF. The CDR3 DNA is TGCAGCGTTGAGGGGAGGGTTGCGAACACTGAAGCTTTCTTT. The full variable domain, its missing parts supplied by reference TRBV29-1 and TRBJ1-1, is SAVISQKPSRDICQRGTSLTIQCQVDSQVTMMFWYRQQPGQSLTLIATANQGSEATYESGFVIDKFPISRPNLTFSTLTVSNMSPEDSSIYLCSVEGRVANTEAFFGQGTRLTVV.